This paragraph covers one TCR beta chain sequence. Its antigen remains unknown. As handled by the study authors: For the immunoSEQ data, sequences were junction-only without quality scores, so filtering differed. Generated by immunoSEQ multiplex PCR, the TCRdb table keeps only in-frame clones and is missing some. That table is the source of V, J and clone size, and D and trimming were worked out from the DNA. This repertoire shows fewer than 3 million clones, 92% found once; its top ten account for around 0.35%. The study separated CD4+ cells into CD45RA+ naive and CD45RA-negative memory subsets. This sample was included in a study of shared clonotypes between healthy human individuals. Study results and caveats: Some clonotypes were shared by all four sorted-subset donors, while others were not shared. The non-shared ones had lower generation probabilities than the shared ones. Naive CD4 clonotypes overlapped across a handful of donors at about 5%.

CDR3 length equals 15 residues. The germline V gene encodes CDR1 MNHEY and CDR2 SVGAGI. The V end lost 7 bases, the J end lost 4 bases, and 16 bases lay between the germline ends. The chain joins TRBV6-5 to TRBJ2-2; a weak D match, TRBD1 (6 bases). What was sequenced was naive CD4+ T cells from PBMCs. Subset noted: CD45RA+ positively selected. The TCR originated in a man aged 18 to 35 in good health. Some clones in this sample may be carry-over from other donors' samples. This CDR3 reads CASNGGALGTGELFF. CDR3 bases: TGTGCCAGCAATGGGGGCGCGCTTGGCACCGGGGAGCTGTTTTTT.